This T cell receptor (beta chain) derives from a study of blood T cell repertoires in COVID-19. TCRdb's copy holds only in-frame clones and misses some; the assay was immunoSEQ multiplex PCR. The sample contains some 340,000 clones, 90% to 95% of which appear only once. V was shortened by 1 base and J by 1 base, with 13 bases between the two germline ends. Germline CDR1 LGHDT, CDR2 YNNKEL (reference sequence). The CDR3 sequence is 16 residues long. Recruits, aged roughly 18 to 100 years, lived in 20 to 30 US areas. Allocation to cohorts depended on clinical history reported by the participants. The chain combines TRBV3-1 (or the pseudogene TRBV3-2) with TRBJ1-1, with TRBD1 as a possible D gene (6 bases). Sequencing input: PBMCs or T cells enriched from blood (not recorded which). The clonotype comes from a woman aged 25 to 39 who had been exposed to COVID-19. CDR3 region: CASSQVITGRNTEAFF. In DNA form, the CDR3 reads TGTGCCAGCAGCCAAGTTATAACAGGGAGGAACACTGAAGCTTTCTTT.